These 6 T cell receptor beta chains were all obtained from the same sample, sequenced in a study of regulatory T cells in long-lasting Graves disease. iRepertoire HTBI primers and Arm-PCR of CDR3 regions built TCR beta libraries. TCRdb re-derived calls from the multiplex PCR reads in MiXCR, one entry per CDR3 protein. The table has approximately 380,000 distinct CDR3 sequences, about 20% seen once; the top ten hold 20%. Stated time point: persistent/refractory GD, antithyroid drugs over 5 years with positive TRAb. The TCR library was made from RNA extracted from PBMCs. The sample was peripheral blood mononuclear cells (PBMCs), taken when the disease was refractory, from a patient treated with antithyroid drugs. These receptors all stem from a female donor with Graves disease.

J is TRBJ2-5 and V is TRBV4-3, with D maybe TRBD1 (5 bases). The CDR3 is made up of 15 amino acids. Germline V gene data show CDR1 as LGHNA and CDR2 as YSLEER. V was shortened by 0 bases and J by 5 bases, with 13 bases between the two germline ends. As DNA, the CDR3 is TGCGCCAGCAGCCAAGAAGGGCAGGGTTCCGAGACCCAGTACTTC. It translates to CASSQEGQGSETQYF.

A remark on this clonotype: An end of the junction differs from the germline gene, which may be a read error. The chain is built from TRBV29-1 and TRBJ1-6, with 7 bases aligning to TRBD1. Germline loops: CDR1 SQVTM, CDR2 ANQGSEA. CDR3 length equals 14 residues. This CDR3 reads CSVSADRDNSLLHF. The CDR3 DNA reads TGCAGCGTCAGCGCAGACAGGGATAATTCACTCCTCCACTTT.

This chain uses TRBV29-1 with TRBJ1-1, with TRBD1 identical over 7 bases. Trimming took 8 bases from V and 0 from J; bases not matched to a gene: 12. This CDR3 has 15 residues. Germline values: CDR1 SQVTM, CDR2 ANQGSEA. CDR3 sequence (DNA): TGCAGCACACGGACGGGCGACAGGGTGAACACTGAAGCTTTCTTT. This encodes CSTRTGDRVNTEAFF.

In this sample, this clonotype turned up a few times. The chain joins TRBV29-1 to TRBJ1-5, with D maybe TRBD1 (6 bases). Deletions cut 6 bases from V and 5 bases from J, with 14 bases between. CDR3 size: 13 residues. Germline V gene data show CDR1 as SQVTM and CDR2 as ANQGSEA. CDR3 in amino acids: CSVSTGIYQPQHF. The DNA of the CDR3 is TGCAGCGTAAGCACAGGGATCTATCAGCCCCAGCATTTT.

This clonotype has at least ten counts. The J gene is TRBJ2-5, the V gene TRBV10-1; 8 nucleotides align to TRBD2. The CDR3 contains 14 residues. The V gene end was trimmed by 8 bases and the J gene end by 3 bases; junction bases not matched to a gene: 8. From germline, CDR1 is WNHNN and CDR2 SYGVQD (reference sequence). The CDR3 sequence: CASSKEAGEETQYF. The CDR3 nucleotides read TGCGCCAGCTCCAAAGAAGCGGGAGAAGAGACCCAGTACTTC.

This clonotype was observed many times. The CDR3 nucleotides are TGTGCCACCAGCAGGGAGGGCCCAGCGGGAGCTACCTACAATGAGCAGTTCTTC. It translates to CATSREGPAGATYNEQFF. The chain joins TRBV15 to TRBJ2-1; 8 bases align to TRBD2. Germline CDR1 LNHNV, CDR2 YYDKDF (reference sequence). This CDR3 has 18 amino acids. Trimming at V came to 3 bases and at J to 2 bases, leaving 12 bases not matched to a gene.